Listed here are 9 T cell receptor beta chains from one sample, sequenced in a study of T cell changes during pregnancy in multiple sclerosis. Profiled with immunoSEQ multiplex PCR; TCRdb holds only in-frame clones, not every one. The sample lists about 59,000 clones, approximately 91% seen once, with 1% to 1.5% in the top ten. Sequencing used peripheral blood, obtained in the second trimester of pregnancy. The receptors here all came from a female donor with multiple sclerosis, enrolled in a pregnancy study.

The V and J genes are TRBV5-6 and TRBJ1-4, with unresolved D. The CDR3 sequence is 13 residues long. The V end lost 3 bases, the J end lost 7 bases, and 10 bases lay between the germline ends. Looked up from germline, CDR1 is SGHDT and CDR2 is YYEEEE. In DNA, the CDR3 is TGTGCCAGCAGCTGGGCGACGACTGAAAAACTGTTTTTT. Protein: CASSWATTEKLFF.

The CDR3 DNA follows: TGTGCCAGCAGCTTGAGGGGGGACAGGAGAAATGGCTACACCTTC. It codes for CASSLRGDRRNGYTF. The genes are TRBV5-4 and TRBJ1-2, with 8 bases that match TRBD1. The ends lost 1 base at V and 6 bases at J; junction bases unmatched: 8. The CDR3 sequence is 15 residues long. CDR1 and CDR2 from the germline V gene are SGHNT and YYREEE (reference sequence).

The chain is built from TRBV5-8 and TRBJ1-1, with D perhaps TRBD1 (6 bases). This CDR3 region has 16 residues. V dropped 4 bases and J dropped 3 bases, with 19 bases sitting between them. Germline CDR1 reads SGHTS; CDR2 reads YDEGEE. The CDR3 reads CASSPLHRAGDTEAFF. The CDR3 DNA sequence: TGTGCCAGCAGCCCGCTCCACAGGGCTGGTGACACTGAAGCTTTCTTT.

The CDR3 DNA reads TGTGCCAGCTCCTCCGGGACAGGGTCGTCCCAGATTGGCTACACCTTC. Residues: CASSSGTGSSQIGYTF. The chain carries TRBV18 and TRBJ1-2, with 9 nucleotides matching TRBD1. V lost 6 bases and J lost 7; bases outside the gene matches: 15. The CDR3 is 16 residues long. Germline values: CDR1 KGHSH, CDR2 LQKENI.

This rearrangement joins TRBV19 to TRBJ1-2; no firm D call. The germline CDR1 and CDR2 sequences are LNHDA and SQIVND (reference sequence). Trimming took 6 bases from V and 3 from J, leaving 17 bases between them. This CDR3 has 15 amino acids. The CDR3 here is CASRHRGEEHYGYTF. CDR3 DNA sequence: TGTGCCAGTAGACACCGGGGTGAGGAGCACTATGGCTACACCTTC.

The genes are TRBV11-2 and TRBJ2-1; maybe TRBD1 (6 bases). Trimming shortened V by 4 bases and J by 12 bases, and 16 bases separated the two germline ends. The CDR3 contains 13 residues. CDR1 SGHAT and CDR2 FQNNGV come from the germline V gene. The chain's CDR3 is CASSSTHRVGQFF. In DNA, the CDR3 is TGTGCCAGCAGCTCGACTCACAGGGTCGGGCAGTTCTTC.

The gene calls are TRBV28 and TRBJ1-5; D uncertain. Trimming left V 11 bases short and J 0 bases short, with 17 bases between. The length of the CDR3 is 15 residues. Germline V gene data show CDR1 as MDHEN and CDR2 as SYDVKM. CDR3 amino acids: CAGTEGRDSNQPQHF. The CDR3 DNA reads TGTGCCGGCACGGAGGGCCGGGATAGCAATCAGCCCCAGCATTTT.

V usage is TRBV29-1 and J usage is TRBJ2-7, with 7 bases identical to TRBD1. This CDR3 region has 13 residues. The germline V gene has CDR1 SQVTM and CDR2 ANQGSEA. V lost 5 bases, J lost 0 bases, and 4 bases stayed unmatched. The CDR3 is CSVWAGGSYEQYF. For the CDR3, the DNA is TGCAGCGTTTGGGCAGGGGGCTCCTACGAGCAGTACTTC.

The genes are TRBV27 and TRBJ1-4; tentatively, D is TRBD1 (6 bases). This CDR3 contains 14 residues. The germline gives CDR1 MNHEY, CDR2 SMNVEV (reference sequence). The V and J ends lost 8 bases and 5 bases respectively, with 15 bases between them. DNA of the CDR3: TGTGCCAGCGGTCGGACAGACCTGAATGAAAAACTGTTTTTT. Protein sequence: CASGRTDLNEKLFF.